This T cell receptor beta chain was obtained from a study of T cells in localized non-small cell lung cancer. Using immunoSEQ multiplex PCR, the repertoire was profiled, and TCRdb retains in-frame clones only, with some absent. This sample carries about 23,000 clones, 65% to 85% of them seen once, and the ten largest clones take approximately 4.4%. Looked up from germline, CDR1 is MRHNA and CDR2 is SNTAGT. The CDR3 length is 16 residues. The J segment lost 9 bases and the V segment lost 0 bases, leaving 8 bases of the junction unmatched. The V call is TRBV6-4, the J call TRBJ2-1, with 10 nucleotides matching TRBD2. This sequence was found in a man aged 35-75 years with stage II lung adenocarcinoma. The sequencing used PBMCs, collected before any cancer treatment. The CDR3 coding sequence is TGTGCCAGCAGTGACTCCTGGCTAGCGGGAGCCACTGAGCAGTTCTTC. Protein product: CASSDSWLAGATEQFF.